This T cell receptor (beta chain) was sequenced for a study of molecular identifiers for immune sequencing clone quantification. As previously described, bulk TCR libraries were made using listed TCR primers. TCRdb itself ran the PCR reads through MiXCR, one entry per CDR3 protein. The sample consists of under 600,000 distinct CDR3 sequences, roughly 24% of them appearing once. In its sample, this clonotype was seen many times. The germline V gene encodes CDR1 SGDLS and CDR2 YYNGEE. The germline V and J ends were trimmed by 3 bases and 4 bases, with 16 bases remaining between them. The CDR3 spans 15 residues.

V gene TRBV9 combines with J gene TRBJ1-2; no clear D. Sequenced sample: naive CD8+ T cells from blood, with Jurkat cell RNA spiked in. Noted subset: FACS-sorted CD8+CD4-CCR7+CD45RA+ naive T cells. The receptor was derived from a human donor in good health. Some libraries in this study had Jurkat cell RNA spiked in. The CDR3 sequence: CASSASEATSYGYTF. CDR3 in DNA: TGTGCCAGCAGCGCTTCAGAAGCAACATCCTATGGCTACACCTTC.